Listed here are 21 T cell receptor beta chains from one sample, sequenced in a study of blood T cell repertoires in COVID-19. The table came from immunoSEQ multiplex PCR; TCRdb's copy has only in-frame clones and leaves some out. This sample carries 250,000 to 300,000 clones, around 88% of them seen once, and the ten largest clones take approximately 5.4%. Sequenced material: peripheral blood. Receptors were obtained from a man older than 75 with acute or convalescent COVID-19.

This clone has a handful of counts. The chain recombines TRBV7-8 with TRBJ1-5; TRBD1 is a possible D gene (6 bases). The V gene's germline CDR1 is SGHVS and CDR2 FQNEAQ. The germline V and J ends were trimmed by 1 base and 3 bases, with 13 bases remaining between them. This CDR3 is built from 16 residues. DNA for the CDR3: TGTGCCAGCAGCTTAGTCCAAGGGGGTCCCAATCAGCCCCAGCATTTT. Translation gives CASSLVQGGPNQPQHF.

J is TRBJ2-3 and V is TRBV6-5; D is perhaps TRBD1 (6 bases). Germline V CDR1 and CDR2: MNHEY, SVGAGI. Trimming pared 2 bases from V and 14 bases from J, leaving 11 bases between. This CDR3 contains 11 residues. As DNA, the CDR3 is TGTGCCAGCAGTTACCACAGGGTTTGGTATTTT. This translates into CASSYHRVWYF.

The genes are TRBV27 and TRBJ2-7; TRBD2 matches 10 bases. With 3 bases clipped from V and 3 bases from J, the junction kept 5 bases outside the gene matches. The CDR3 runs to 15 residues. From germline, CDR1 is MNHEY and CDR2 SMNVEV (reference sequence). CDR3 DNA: TGTGCCAGCAGTTTTAAAGCGGGGGGGAACTACGAGCAGTACTTC. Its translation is CASSFKAGGNYEQYF.

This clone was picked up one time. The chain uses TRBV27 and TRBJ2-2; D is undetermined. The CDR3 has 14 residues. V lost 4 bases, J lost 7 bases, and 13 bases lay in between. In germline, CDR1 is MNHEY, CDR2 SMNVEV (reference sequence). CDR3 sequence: CASSSPDMVGELFF. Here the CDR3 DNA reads TGTGCCAGCAGTTCCCCCGACATGGTCGGGGAGCTGTTTTTT.

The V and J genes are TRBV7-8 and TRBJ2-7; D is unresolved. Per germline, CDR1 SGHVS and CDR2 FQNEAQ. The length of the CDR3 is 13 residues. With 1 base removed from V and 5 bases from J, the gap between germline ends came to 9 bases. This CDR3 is CASSLVRSNEQYF. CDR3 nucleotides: TGTGCCAGCAGCTTAGTTCGGTCTAACGAGCAGTACTTC.

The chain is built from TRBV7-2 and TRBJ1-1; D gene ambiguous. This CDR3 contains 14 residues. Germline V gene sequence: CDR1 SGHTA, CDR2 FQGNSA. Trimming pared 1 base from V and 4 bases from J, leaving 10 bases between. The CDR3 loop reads CASSLGPTTTEAFF. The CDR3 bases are TGTGCCAGCAGCTTAGGACCAACTACCACTGAAGCTTTCTTT.

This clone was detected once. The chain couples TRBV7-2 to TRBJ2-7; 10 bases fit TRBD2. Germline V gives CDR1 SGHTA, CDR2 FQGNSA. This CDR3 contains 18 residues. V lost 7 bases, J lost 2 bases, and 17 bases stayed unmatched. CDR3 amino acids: CASTQRSGGAVPPYEQYF. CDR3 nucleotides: TGTGCCAGCACCCAACGAAGCGGGGGGGCTGTCCCCCCCTACGAGCAGTACTTC. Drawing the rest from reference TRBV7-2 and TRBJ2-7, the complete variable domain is GAGVSQSPSNKVTEKGKDVELRCDPISGHTALYWYRQSLGQGLEFLIYFQGNSAPDKSGLPSDRFSAERTGGSVSTLTIQRTQQEDSAVYLCASTQRSGGAVPPYEQYFGPGTRLTVT.

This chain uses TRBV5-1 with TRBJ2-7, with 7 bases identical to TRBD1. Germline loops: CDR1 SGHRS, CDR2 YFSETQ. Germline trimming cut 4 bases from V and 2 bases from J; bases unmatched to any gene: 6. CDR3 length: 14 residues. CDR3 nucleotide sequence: TGCGCCAGCAGCGCAGCTACAGGGGCCTACGAGCAGTACTTC. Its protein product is CASSAATGAYEQYF. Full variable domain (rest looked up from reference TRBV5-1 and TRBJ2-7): KAGVTQTPRYLIKTRGQQVTLSCSPISGHRSVSWYQQTPGQGLQFLFEYFSETQRNKGNFPGRFSGRQFSNSRSEMNVSTLELGDSALYLCASSAATGAYEQYFGPGTRLTVT.

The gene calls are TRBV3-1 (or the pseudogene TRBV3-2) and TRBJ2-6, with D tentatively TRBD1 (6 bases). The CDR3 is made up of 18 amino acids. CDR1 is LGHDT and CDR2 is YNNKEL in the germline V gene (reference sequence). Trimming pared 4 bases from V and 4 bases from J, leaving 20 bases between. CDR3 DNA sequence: TGTGCCAGCAGCCTCGGGGCAGGGGATCCGCGCGGGGCCAACGTCCTGACTTTC. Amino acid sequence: CASSLGAGDPRGANVLTF.

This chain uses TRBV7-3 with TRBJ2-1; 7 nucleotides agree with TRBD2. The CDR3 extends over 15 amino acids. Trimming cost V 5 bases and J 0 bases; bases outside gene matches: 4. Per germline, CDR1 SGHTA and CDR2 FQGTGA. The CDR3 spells CASSKSGVSYNEQFF. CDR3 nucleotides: TGTGCCAGCAGCAAGAGCGGGGTCTCCTACAATGAGCAGTTCTTC.

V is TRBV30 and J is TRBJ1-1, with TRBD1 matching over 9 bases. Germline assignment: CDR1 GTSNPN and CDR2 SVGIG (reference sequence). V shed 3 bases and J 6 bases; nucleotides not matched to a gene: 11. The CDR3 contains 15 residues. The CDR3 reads CAWSLSDRGYAEAFF. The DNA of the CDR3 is TGTGCCTGGAGCCTATCGGACAGGGGTTACGCTGAAGCTTTCTTT.

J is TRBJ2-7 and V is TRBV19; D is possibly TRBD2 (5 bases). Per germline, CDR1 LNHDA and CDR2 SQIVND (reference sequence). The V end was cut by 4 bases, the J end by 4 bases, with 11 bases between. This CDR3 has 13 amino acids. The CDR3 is CASSRGIRYEQYF. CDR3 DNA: TGTGCCAGTAGTAGAGGGATCCGGTACGAGCAGTACTTC.

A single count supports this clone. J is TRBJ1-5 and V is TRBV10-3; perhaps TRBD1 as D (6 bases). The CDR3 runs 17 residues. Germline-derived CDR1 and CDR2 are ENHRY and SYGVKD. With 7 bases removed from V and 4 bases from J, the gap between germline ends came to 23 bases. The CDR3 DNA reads TGTGCCATCAAACATCTACCCCCTTTTACAGGGAATCAGCCCCAGCATTTT. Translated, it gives CAIKHLPPFTGNQPQHF.

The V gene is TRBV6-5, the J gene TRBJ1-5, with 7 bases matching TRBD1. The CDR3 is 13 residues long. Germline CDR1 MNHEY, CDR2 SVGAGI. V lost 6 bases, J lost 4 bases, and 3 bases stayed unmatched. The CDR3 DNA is TGTGCCAGCAGAGACAGGGTAAATCAGCCCCAGCATTTT. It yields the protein CASRDRVNQPQHF.

The CDR3 spells CASSQLQGTEQFF. As DNA, the CDR3 is TGTGCCAGCAGCCAACTACAGGGGACTGAGCAGTTCTTC. The chain recombines TRBV3-1 (or the pseudogene TRBV3-2) with TRBJ2-1; 7 bases fit TRBD1. The CDR3 covers 13 residues. Germline lookup yields CDR1 LGHDT and CDR2 YNNKEL (reference sequence). Trimming cost V 2 bases and J 9 bases; bases outside gene matches: 4.

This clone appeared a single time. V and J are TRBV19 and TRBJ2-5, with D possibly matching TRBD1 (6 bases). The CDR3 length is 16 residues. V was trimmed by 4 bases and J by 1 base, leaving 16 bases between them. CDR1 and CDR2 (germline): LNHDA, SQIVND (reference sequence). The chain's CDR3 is CASSSSGVRPQETQYF. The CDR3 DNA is TGTGCCAGTAGTAGCTCAGGGGTACGTCCCCAAGAGACCCAGTACTTC. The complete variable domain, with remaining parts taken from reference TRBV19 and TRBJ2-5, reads DGGITQSPKYLFRKEGQNVTLSCEQNLNHDAMYWYRQDPGQGLRLIYYSQIVNDFQKGDIAEGYSVSREKKESFPLTVTSAQKNPTAFYLCASSSSGVRPQETQYFGPGTRLLVL.

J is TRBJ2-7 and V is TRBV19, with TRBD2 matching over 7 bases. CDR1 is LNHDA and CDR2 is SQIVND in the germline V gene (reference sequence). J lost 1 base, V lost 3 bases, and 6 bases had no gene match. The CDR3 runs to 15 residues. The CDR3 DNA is TGTGCCAGTAGTATTTTCTGGGGGGGGTCCTACGAGCAGTACTTC. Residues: CASSIFWGGSYEQYF.

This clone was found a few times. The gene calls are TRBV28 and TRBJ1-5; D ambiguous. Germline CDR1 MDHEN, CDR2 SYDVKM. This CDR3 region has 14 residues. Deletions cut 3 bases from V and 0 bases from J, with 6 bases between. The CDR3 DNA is TGTGCCAGCAGTTTCGGTCTTAGCAATCAGCCCCAGCATTTT. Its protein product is CASSFGLSNQPQHF.

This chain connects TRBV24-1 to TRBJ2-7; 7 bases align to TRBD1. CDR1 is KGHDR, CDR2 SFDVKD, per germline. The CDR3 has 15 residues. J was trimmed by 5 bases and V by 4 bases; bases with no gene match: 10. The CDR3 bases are TGTGCCACCAGTGACAGCTCCGGGACAGATGACGAGCAGTACTTC. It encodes CATSDSSGTDDEQYF.

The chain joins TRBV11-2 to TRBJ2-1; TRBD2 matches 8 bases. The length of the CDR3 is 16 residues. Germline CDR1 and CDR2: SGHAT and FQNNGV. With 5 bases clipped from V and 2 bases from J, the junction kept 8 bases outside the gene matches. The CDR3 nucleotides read TGTGCCAGCAGCCCGGGGGGTAGCGGGACCTACAATGAGCAGTTCTTC. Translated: CASSPGGSGTYNEQFF.

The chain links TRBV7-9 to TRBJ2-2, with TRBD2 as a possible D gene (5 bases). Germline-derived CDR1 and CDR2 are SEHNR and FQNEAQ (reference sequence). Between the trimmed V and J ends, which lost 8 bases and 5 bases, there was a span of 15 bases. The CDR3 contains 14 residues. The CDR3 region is CASYGNSWTGELFF. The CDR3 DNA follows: TGTGCCAGCTACGGGAATAGTTGGACCGGGGAGCTGTTTTTT.